This record looks at one TCR beta chain sequence and its context. Its matching antigen is unknown. PCR amplification relied on 60 Vbeta primers (plus 13 Jbeta primers). How the authors handled the data: A later analysis tallied approximately 78 million unique TCR beta chains, 9.5 million to 14 million of them shared. TCRdb's table, derived via immunoSEQ multiplex PCR, lists solely in-frame clones and lacks some. V and J calls and clone size follow that table, whereas D and trimming were derived from the DNA. The table lists more than 95,000 clones, around 80% of them singletons. The entry originates in a study of cytomegalovirus exposure and HLA in healthy donors. Study-level background: There were 88 million or so unique TCRs (from HLA-typed donors) in an early data release.

Study-wide points: Across donors, most TCRs were seen rarely, yet some public ones were widespread.

The specimen was PBMCs. This TCR derives from a woman aged 18-35 years in good health and CMV-seropositive.

The CDR3 protein is CASSSRQGIFYGYTF. The CDR3 region has the DNA TGTGCCAGCAGTTCCCGGCAGGGGATTTTCTATGGCTACACCTTC. This chain joins TRBV6-5 and TRBJ1-2; TRBD1 is a possible D gene (6 bases). The CDR3 has 15 amino acids. Germline lookup yields CDR1 MNHEY and CDR2 SVGAGI. V was cut by 4 bases and J by 4 bases, with 16 bases left in between.